This TCR beta chain was recorded in a study of molecular identifiers for immune sequencing clone quantification. TCRdb reanalysed the PCR reads using MiXCR and keeps one entry per CDR3 protein. The sample holds approximately 630,000 distinct CDR3 sequences, 25% seen once. This clonotype was obtained from a human donor in good health. Some libraries in this study had Jurkat cell RNA spiked in. Input material: naive CD8+ T cells from blood, with Jurkat cell RNA spiked in. The subset is: FACS-sorted CD8+CD4-CCR7+CD45RA+ naive T cells.

The CDR3 nucleotides read TGTGCCAGCGGCTGGGGACTAGCCGGAAAAACTGGCACAGATACGCAGTATTTT. It codes for CASGWGLAGKTGTDTQYF. The gene calls are TRBV5-3 and TRBJ2-3, with 9 bases matching TRBD2. TRBV5-3 is recorded as an ORF, its role being uncertain. The CDR3 covers 18 residues. With 8 bases clipped from V and 1 base from J, the junction kept 17 bases outside the gene matches.